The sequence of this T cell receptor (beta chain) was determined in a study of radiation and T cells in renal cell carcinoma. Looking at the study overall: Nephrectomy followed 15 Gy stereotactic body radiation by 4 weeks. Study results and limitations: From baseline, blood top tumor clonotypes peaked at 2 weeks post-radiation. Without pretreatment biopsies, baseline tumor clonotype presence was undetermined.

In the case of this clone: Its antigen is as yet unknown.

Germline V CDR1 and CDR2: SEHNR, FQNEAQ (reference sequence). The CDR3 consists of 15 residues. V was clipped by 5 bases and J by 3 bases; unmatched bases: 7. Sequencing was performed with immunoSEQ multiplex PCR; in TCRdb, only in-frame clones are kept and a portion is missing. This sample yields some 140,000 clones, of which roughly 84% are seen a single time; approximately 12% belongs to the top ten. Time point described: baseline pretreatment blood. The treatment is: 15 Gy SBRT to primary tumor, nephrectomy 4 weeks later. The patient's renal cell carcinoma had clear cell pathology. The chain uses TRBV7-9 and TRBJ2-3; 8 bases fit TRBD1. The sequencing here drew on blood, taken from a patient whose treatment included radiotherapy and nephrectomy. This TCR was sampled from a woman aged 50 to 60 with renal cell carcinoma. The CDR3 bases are TGTGCCAGCAGCCCGGGGGACAGGTCGACAGATACGCAGTATTTT. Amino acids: CASSPGDRSTDTQYF.